The sequence of this T cell receptor beta chain was determined in a study of relationships among human T cell subsets (dated 2010 in TCRdb). Broadly, across the study: The study sequenced eight distinct T cell populations from blood: pan T, CD8 cytotoxic, regulatory, Th1, Th2, naive plus transitional, activated and memory cells.

As concerns this clonotype: Its recognized antigen is unknown. Nothing much larger sits one base from this clone, and base qualities are not available.

Starting from positively selected CD4+ cells, anti-CD25 beads were used to select CD4+CD25+ regulatory T cells. T cell subsets were isolated with Miltenyi superparamagnetic beads coated with subset-specific monoclonal antibodies. Peripheral blood was used as the source from which all T cell populations were isolated. Ficoll separation of whole blood yielded mononuclear cells, and anti-CD14 microbeads were then used to deplete the monocytes. Right after isolation, the cell populations were resuspended in RNAprotect reagent. The investigation overall reported the following: A CD4+CD8+ double-positive population could not be ruled out by the bead-based sorting. Over 60% of CD8+ cytotoxic sequences were found to belong to clones with over 100 reads, whereas few such clones were observed in the regulatory and Th2 subsets. V, D and J usage, CDR3 length and N-nucleotide additions showed no statistically significant differences among the seven subsets. The considerable overlap in CDR3s among Th1, Th2 and regulatory T cells was taken as suggesting that cell fate choices are stochastic.

Libraries were built with multiplex PCR. Reads for this sample came from a 454 GS FLX. Semiquantitative ARM-PCR was used to amplify the TCR alpha and beta CDR3 regions from mRNA. ARM-PCR used tagged nested gene-specific primers, after which communal superprimers carried out exponential amplification. Before the second amplification round was performed on first-round PCR products, the nested primers were removed by exonuclease. The amplicons were sequenced on the 454 platform, a system that can rapidly sequence millions of DNA fragments without cloning bias. A read was counted as effective if the read could be mapped to both V and J germline segments. In the paper's pipeline: Reads were assigned to germline V, D and J segments with IRmap, which uses pyromap, a Smith-Waterman modification adapted to 454 sequencing errors. D-beta assignments were filtered using cutoffs set at the 99th percentile of alignment scores from simulated random sequences. CDR3 was defined as the amino acids between the conserved V-segment Y[YFLI]C motif and the J-segment [FW]GXGT motif. A compound Poisson process model, previously applied to large-scale EST data, was used to estimate repertoire diversity. A cross-contamination detection procedure was applied to argue against sample contamination as the source of shared CDR3s. The public reads were reprocessed in TCRdb via fastp at Q25 and MiXCR, keeping in-frame beta chains. Every CDR3 protein is listed once, alongside the most common genes and DNA of its rows. In this record, the V and J calls reflect TCRdb's handling and not the investigators' own analysis. The sample includes more than 13,000 distinct CDR3 sequences, with approximately 60% observed a single time. Roughly 2% of the sample comes from the top ten.

The germline V and J ends show losses of 8 bases and 4 bases respectively, and no gene match explains 5 bases of the junction. The CDR3, cysteine through phenylalanine, is 12 amino acids long. The DNA shown is the 36-base CDR3, in frame from base 1. From a lookup of the germline V gene, CDR1 and CDR2 are SQVTM and ANQGSEA. The receptor comes from a man aged 35 to 55 in good health. Source material: Tregs sorted from blood. The rearrangement combines TRBV29-1 with TRBJ2-3, with 8 bases in between that match TRBD2. The DNA is as follows: TGCAGCACCGGACTAGCCCCAGATACGCAGTATTTT. This translates into CSTGLAPDTQYF.